This is a list of T cell receptor beta chains from one sample in a study of T cell responses to AZD1222 COVID-19 vaccine. Clones were sequenced by immunoSEQ multiplex PCR, and TCRdb holds only the in-frame ones, with some missing. The data contain approximately 92,000 clones, about 90% of them singletons. The sequencing here drew on peripheral blood, taken on day 0 of AZD1222 vaccination. The source of these receptors is an adult in good health. Both conserved end residues are part of each CDR3. A D gene is named only where the DNA matches it firmly. Clone sizes are given selectively: once, few, many, or a class where the clone is expanded.

v_gene: TRBV2
j_gene: TRBJ1-6
abundance: -
len: 13
d_gene: -
CDR3aa: CASTTEAGSPLHF
CDR3nt: TGTGCCAGCACGACAGAAGCTGGTTCACCCCTCCACTTT

v_gene: TRBV19
j_gene: TRBJ2-1
abundance: -
len: 15
d_gene: -
CDR3aa: CASSISIHSYNEQFF
CDR3nt: TGTGCCAGTAGTATATCCATTCACTCCTACAATGAGCAGTTCTTC

v_gene: TRBV29-1
j_gene: TRBJ1-1
abundance: -
len: 12
d_gene: -
CDR3aa: CSVGGMNTEAFF
CDR3nt: TGCAGCGTGGGAGGGATGAACACTGAAGCTTTCTTT

v_gene: TRBV14
j_gene: TRBJ2-4
abundance: -
len: 17
d_gene: -
CDR3aa: CASSPAWQPLAKNIQYF
CDR3nt: TGTGCCAGCAGCCCAGCATGGCAGCCTCTAGCCAAAAACATTCAGTACTTC

v_gene: TRBV9
j_gene: TRBJ2-3
abundance: many
len: 16
d_gene: TRBD2
CDR3aa: CASSVSTGGPIDTQYF
CDR3nt: TGTGCCAGCAGCGTGTCGACGGGGGGGCCGATAGATACGCAGTATTTT

v_gene: TRBV4-1
j_gene: TRBJ2-1
abundance: once
len: 13
d_gene: -
CDR3aa: CASSQGSWDEQFF
CDR3nt: TGCGCCAGCAGCCAAGGGAGTTGGGATGAGCAGTTCTTC

v_gene: TRBV5-6
j_gene: TRBJ2-3
abundance: -
len: 16
d_gene: TRBD2
CDR3aa: CASSLEAGGPPDTQYF
CDR3nt: TGTGCCAGCAGCTTGGAGGCGGGAGGGCCCCCAGATACGCAGTATTTT

v_gene: TRBV10-1
j_gene: TRBJ1-4
abundance: once
len: 14
d_gene: -
CDR3aa: CASSRTDPNEKLFF
CDR3nt: TGCGCCAGCAGTCGGACAGATCCTAATGAAAAACTGTTTTTT

v_gene: TRBV7-9
j_gene: TRBJ2-7
abundance: -
len: 10
d_gene: -
CDR3aa: CASGLSEQYF
CDR3nt: TGTGCCAGCGGGCTCTCCGAGCAGTACTTC

v_gene: TRBV6-5
j_gene: TRBJ1-1
abundance: -
len: 15
d_gene: -
CDR3aa: CASSYGQTRGTEAFF
CDR3nt: TGTGCCAGCAGTTACGGACAGACCCGGGGGACTGAAGCTTTCTTT

v_gene: TRBV3-1/TRBV3-2
j_gene: TRBJ1-6
abundance: -
len: 17
d_gene: TRBD1
CDR3aa: CASSSAPGQGNNSPLHF
CDR3nt: TGTGCCAGCAGCTCAGCCCCGGGACAGGGGAATAATTCACCCCTCCACTTT

v_gene: TRBV7-9
j_gene: TRBJ1-2
abundance: once
len: 14
d_gene: TRBD1
CDR3aa: CASSRGQGDYGYTF
CDR3nt: TGTGCCAGCAGCCGGGGACAGGGGGACTATGGCTACACCTTC

v_gene: TRBV28
j_gene: TRBJ2-2
abundance: -
len: 15
d_gene: -
CDR3aa: CASSPGRMNTGELFF
CDR3nt: TGTGCCAGCAGTCCCGGTAGGATGAACACCGGGGAGCTGTTTTTT

v_gene: TRBV4-2
j_gene: TRBJ1-2
abundance: -
len: 16
d_gene: TRBD1
CDR3aa: CASSQDTQGAGYGYTF
CDR3nt: TGTGCCAGCAGCCAAGATACCCAGGGGGCTGGCTATGGCTACACCTTC

v_gene: TRBV4-1
j_gene: TRBJ1-1
abundance: few
len: 14
d_gene: -
CDR3aa: CASSPLDTNTEAFF
CDR3nt: TGCGCCAGCAGCCCTCTGGACACGAACACTGAAGCTTTCTTT

v_gene: TRBV5-1
j_gene: TRBJ2-7
abundance: -
len: 15
d_gene: -
CDR3aa: CASSWASGTLYEQYF
CDR3nt: TGCGCCAGCAGCTGGGCCTCCGGGACCCTCTACGAGCAGTACTTC

v_gene: TRBV19
j_gene: TRBJ1-1
abundance: -
len: 14
d_gene: -
CDR3aa: CASSIVGMNTEAFF
CDR3nt: TGTGCCAGTAGTATAGTAGGAATGAACACTGAAGCTTTCTTT

v_gene: TRBV6-5
j_gene: TRBJ1-5
abundance: once
len: 14
d_gene: -
CDR3aa: CASSFGQGNQPQHF
CDR3nt: TGTGCCAGCAGTTTCGGTCAGGGGAATCAGCCCCAGCATTTT

v_gene: TRBV6-5
j_gene: TRBJ1-1
abundance: -
len: 11
d_gene: -
CDR3aa: CASTWNTEAFF
CDR3nt: TGTGCCAGCACATGGAACACTGAAGCTTTCTTT

v_gene: TRBV7-9
j_gene: TRBJ1-2
abundance: -
len: 14
d_gene: -
CDR3aa: CASSVDMAAYGYTF
CDR3nt: TGTGCCAGCAGCGTTGACATGGCCGCCTATGGCTACACCTTC

v_gene: TRBV5-6
j_gene: TRBJ1-5
abundance: -
len: 14
d_gene: -
CDR3aa: CASSVQGVDQPQHF
CDR3nt: TGTGCCAGCAGCGTACAGGGAGTGGATCAGCCCCAGCATTTT

v_gene: TRBV5-1
j_gene: TRBJ1-6
abundance: few
len: 14
d_gene: -
CDR3aa: CASSLDAGNSPLHF
CDR3nt: TGCGCCAGCAGCTTGGACGCAGGAAATTCACCCCTCCACTTT

v_gene: TRBV18
j_gene: TRBJ2-7
abundance: once
len: 13
d_gene: -
CDR3aa: CASSPPSSYEQYF
CDR3nt: TGTGCCAGCTCACCACCTAGCTCCTACGAGCAGTACTTC

v_gene: TRBV15
j_gene: TRBJ2-3
abundance: -
len: 16
d_gene: TRBD1
CDR3aa: CATSTDRDRGRDTQYF
CDR3nt: TGTGCCACCAGCACCGACCGGGACAGGGGGAGAGATACGCAGTATTTT